Included here is one T cell receptor (beta chain) sequence, with context. Its antigen has not been determined. No base quality values were provided; no much bigger clone lies one nucleotide off. Reading the label with the study, this specimen's time point is: around 26 weeks on oral tofacitinib. What this sample's treatment or condition label stands for: oral pan-JAK inhibitor, 5-10 mg twice daily. From alopecia areata patients, peripheral blood was collected along with lesional scalp punch biopsies. PBMCs were isolated by density centrifugation and stained for CD3, CD4 and CD8, and CD4+ and CD8+ T cells were sorted on a FACSAria. The data were obtained in a study of CD8+ T cells in alopecia areata (dated by TCRdb to 2016 to 2019). About the full investigation: The treated patients took part in an open-label pilot trial in which moderate-to-severe alopecia areata was treated with oral tofacitinib at 5 to 10 mg twice daily. Tofacitinib-treated patients had biopsies at baseline and at 4 and 24 weeks of treatment, with a later scalp biopsy in several patients. Amplification of TCRbeta CDR3 regions was done by immunoSEQ multiplex PCR using 35 Vbeta forward primers and 13 Jbeta reverse primers. Tofacitinib was given for 6 to 18 months, followed by 6 months of follow-up off drug to assess delayed response and recurrence. Clonality in the scalp was compared among normal scalp (n=4), patchy alopecia areata scalp (n=8), and alopecia totalis/universalis scalp (n=8). Human TCRbeta sequencing covered scalp tissue and sorted CD4+ and CD8+ peripheral blood T cells from patchy and totalis/universalis alopecia areata patients and healthy controls. The SALT score, which quantifies the percentage of affected scalp surface area, was used to measure disease severity in treated patients. The RNA source kit depended on sample type: the PAXgene miRNA kit for fixed scalp, the miRNeasy kit for PBMCs, and the RNeasy kit for mouse skin. High-throughput TCRbeta sequencing was used to examine T cell clonal expansion in alopecia areata in both the C3H/HeJ mouse model and human patients. Findings and caveats that apply to the study as a whole: With tofacitinib, both scalp clonality and the number of expanded CD8+ clones among the top 100 scalp clones went down significantly. TCR sequences shared between patients were less clear than in mice, possibly partly because of HLA diversity in the patient population. During tofacitinib treatment, many expanded lesional clones stuck around in both scalp and blood, and this persistence may partly explain why relapse happens after treatment is stopped. Because the treated cohort was small and included a single nonresponder, larger studies are needed to assess links between baseline CD8+ expansion and response. Unlike mouse skin, where gammadelta T cells dominate, normal human skin contains resident alphabeta T cells that get sequenced too, which complicates analysis of the scalp TCR repertoire. Compared with normal scalp, lesional scalp had higher clonality and more expanded CD8+ clones, particularly in alopecia totalis/universalis, a pattern that suggests antigenic drive.

V lost 3 bases and J lost 1 base; the stretch between them is 20 bases long. The CDR3 has 18 amino acids, counting the end cysteine and phenylalanine. The CDR3 DNA has 54 bases and is translated from base 1. CDR1 and CDR2, per the germline V gene, are SGHNT and YENEEA. The library was built by means of the immunoSEQ multiplex PCR assay. To provide template for TCR sequencing, every sample had RNA extracted and reverse transcribed into cDNA. First-strand cDNA was synthesized using SuperScript III with a 2:1 mix of oligo-dT and random hexamers. Amplification bias was assessed with a synthetic immune receptor repertoire, and residual bias was removed computationally. From the authors' description of their analysis: After raw reads were preprocessed to remove errors, the CDR3 was defined following IMGT conventions as running from the conserved cysteine to phenylalanine. Clonality was computed by normalizing Shannon entropy by log2 of the number of productive unique TCRs and subtracting the result from 1. CD4 or CD8 identity of scalp clones was inferred by cross-referencing scalp TCRbeta sequences with sorted blood CD4 and CD8 repertoires. TCRdb mirrors the immuneACCESS table, restricted to in-frame sequences. Some clones are absent from its copies; in checked studies, under half trace to an unresolved V gene, and the reason for the others is unknown. V and J calls and clone size come straight from that table; D and trimming were deduced from the DNA. This sample lists roughly 200,000 clones; around 58% were detected once. In total, the top ten clones hold approximately 12% of the sample.

The clonotype originates from a human donor with alopecia areata. The chain is assembled from TRBV11-3 and TRBJ2-3; the D gene is possibly TRBD2, with 5 bases matching. Sequenced material: CD8+ T cells sorted from blood, taken at week 24, from a patient treated with tofacitinib. For the CDR3, the sequence is CASSFPTYGESRTDTQYF. In nucleotide form, the sequence is TGTGCCAGCAGCTTCCCAACTTACGGGGAGAGCCGCACAGATACGCAGTATTTT.